This entry lists 16 T cell receptor beta chains sequenced from one sample in a study of OX40 agonist ivuxolimab in advanced cancers. Method: immunoSEQ multiplex PCR; TCRdb's copy keeps in-frame clones and lacks some. The sample holds roughly 65,000 clones; roughly nine tenths are singletons and the top ten take around 0.31%. The sequenced sample was CD4+ or CD8+ T cells sorted from blood, obtained in a trial of the OX40 agonist ivuxolimab. The source is an adult with an advanced solid tumor such as melanoma, head and neck, liver or kidney cancer.

This chain links TRBV7-9 with TRBJ2-7, with D possibly matching TRBD1 (5 bases). V was shortened by 3 bases and J by 4 bases, with 7 bases between the two germline ends. CDR3 length equals 12 residues. Germline assignment: CDR1 SEHNR and CDR2 FQNEAQ (reference sequence). In DNA form, the CDR3 reads TGTGCCAGCAGCTTCCAGGGTTACGAGCAGTACTTC. As protein: CASSFQGYEQYF.

V gene TRBV7-2 combines with J gene TRBJ2-1; TRBD2 agrees at 14 bases. Per the germline V gene, CDR1 is SGHTA and CDR2 is FQGNSA. CDR3 length equals 15 residues. J gave up 9 bases and V 1 base, and 2 bases lay outside the gene matches. The CDR3 DNA sequence: TGTGCCAGCAGCTTAGTTGGGACTAGCGGGGGTGAGCAGTTCTTC. Protein sequence: CASSLVGTSGGEQFF.

The V call is TRBV30, the J call TRBJ2-1; 9 bases agree with TRBD2. The CDR3 is 14 amino acids. Losses at the gene ends were 0 bases for V and 9 bases for J; bases not matched to a gene: 6. Germline CDR1 and CDR2: GTSNPN and SVGIG (reference sequence). Here the CDR3 reads CAWSVSLAGSEQFF. The CDR3 DNA sequence: TGTGCCTGGAGTGTATCCCTAGCGGGATCTGAGCAGTTCTTC.

V and J are TRBV19 and TRBJ2-1; TRBD2 matches at 11 bases. V lost 6 bases, J lost 6 bases, and 4 bases stayed unmatched. CDR3 length: 14 residues. Germline V gene data show CDR1 as LNHDA and CDR2 as SQIVND (reference sequence). The CDR3 coding sequence is TGTGCCAGTAGGGGGACTAGCGGAGGCAATGAGCAGTTCTTC. Translating it yields CASRGTSGGNEQFF.

This clone occurred once. The J gene is TRBJ1-5, the V gene TRBV11-3, with D hard to call. From germline, CDR1 is SGHNT and CDR2 YENEEA. This CDR3 has 14 amino acids. V gave up 2 bases and J gave up 6 bases, with 11 bases separating them. CDR3: CASSLLEGGQPQHF. The DNA for the CDR3 is TGTGCCAGCAGCTTACTAGAGGGAGGTCAGCCCCAGCATTTT.

The chain joins TRBV5-5 to TRBJ1-4, with D tentatively TRBD1 (5 bases). Germline-derived CDR1 and CDR2 are SGHKS and YYEKEE (reference sequence). CDR3 length: 14 amino acids. Trimming stripped 6 bases from V and 2 bases from J, with 11 bases between. CDR3 in amino acids: CASKNWGTNEKLFF. The CDR3 coding sequence is TGTGCCAGCAAGAATTGGGGGACTAATGAAAAACTGTTTTTT. The variable domain in full, with the rest retrieved from reference TRBV5-5 and TRBJ1-4, is DAGVTQSPTHLIKTRGQQVTLRCSPISGHKSVSWYQQVLGQGPQFIFQYYEKEERGRGNFPDRFSARQFPNYSSELNVNALLLGDSALYLCASKNWGTNEKLFFGSGTQLSVL.

The chain uses TRBV5-1 and TRBJ1-3; TRBD1 aligns across 8 bases. CDR3 size: 18 residues. Losses at the gene ends were 4 bases for V and 0 bases for J; bases not matched to a gene: 12. Germline loops: CDR1 SGHRS, CDR2 YFSETQ. CDR3 in amino acids: CASSIRTGRASSGNTIYF. Here the CDR3 DNA reads TGCGCCAGCAGCATTCGGACAGGGCGCGCGAGCTCTGGAAACACCATATATTTT.

Only one count was recorded for this clone. V and J are TRBV9 and TRBJ2-2; TRBD2 might be the D (6 bases). Trimming shortened V by 3 bases and J by 3 bases, and 9 bases separated the two germline ends. The CDR3 runs to 14 residues. Germline CDR1 reads SGDLS; CDR2 reads YYNGEE. The CDR3 region has the DNA TGTGCCAGCAGCGGACGGGACTACACCGGGGAGCTGTTTTTT. It codes for CASSGRDYTGELFF.

V and J are TRBV11-2 and TRBJ2-5, with 11 bases lining up with TRBD2. The CDR3 runs to 15 residues. The V gene's germline CDR1 is SGHAT and CDR2 FQNNGV. The V and J ends lost 5 bases and 1 base, in that order; junction bases with no gene match: 3. CDR3 coding DNA: TGTGCCAGCAGCAAGGGGACTAGCGGCCAAGAGACCCAGTACTTC. This encodes CASSKGTSGQETQYF.

This rearrangement joins TRBV7-8 to TRBJ2-6; no clear D. Trimming removed 6 bases at V and 4 bases at J, with 4 bases between. Germline V gene data show CDR1 as SGHVS and CDR2 as FQNEAQ. This CDR3 spans 12 amino acids. The DNA of the CDR3 is TGTGCCAGCAGTCAGGGGGCCAACGTCCTGACTTTC. It specifies CASSQGANVLTF.

The chain links TRBV5-1 to TRBJ2-5; D is tentatively TRBD1 or TRBD2 (6 bases each). Germline CDR1 is SGHRS and CDR2 is YFSETQ. With 0 bases removed from V and 5 bases from J, the gap between germline ends came to 14 bases. This CDR3 is built from 15 residues. The CDR3 nucleotides are TGCGCCAGCAGCTTGGGGAACACAGGGAGGGAGACCCAGTACTTC. It is translated as CASSLGNTGRETQYF.

The J gene is TRBJ2-7, the V gene TRBV5-8, with 8 nucleotides matching TRBD1. The length of the CDR3 is 16 residues. Trimming cost V 2 bases and J 0 bases; bases outside gene matches: 7. Germline V lookup: CDR1 SGHTS, CDR2 YDEGEE. CDR3 sequence (DNA): TGTGCCAGCAGCTTCGACAGGGGCCATAGCTCCTACGAGCAGTACTTC. Its translation is CASSFDRGHSSYEQYF.

The chain uses TRBV5-1 and TRBJ1-2, with 10 positions matching TRBD1. Germline V gives CDR1 SGHRS, CDR2 YFSETQ. With V trimmed by 3 bases and J by 4 bases, 3 bases remained unmatched. The CDR3 is 14 amino acids. The CDR3, as DNA: TGCGCCAGCAGCTCGGACAGGGGGAGCTATGGCTACACCTTC. This translates into CASSSDRGSYGYTF.

The chain carries TRBV4-2 and TRBJ1-2; 7 bases are shared with TRBD1. After removal of 5 bases from V and 6 bases from J, the junction contained 9 bases not matched to a gene. The germline gives CDR1 LGHNA, CDR2 YNFKEQ. The CDR3 contains 14 residues. CDR3 DNA: TGTGCCAGCAGCTCAAAGGGACAGAGGAATGGCTACACCTTC. Its protein product is CASSSKGQRNGYTF.

V usage is TRBV18 and J usage is TRBJ2-7; 7 nucleotides line up with TRBD2. CDR1 is KGHSH and CDR2 is LQKENI in the germline V gene. The CDR3 runs 16 residues. The V and J ends lost 2 bases and 0 bases, in that order; junction bases with no gene match: 7. This CDR3 reads CASSPGLAEYSYEQYF. DNA of the CDR3: TGTGCCAGCTCACCAGGGCTAGCGGAGTACTCCTACGAGCAGTACTTC.

The J gene is TRBJ1-2, the V gene TRBV7-9, with 8 bases matching TRBD1. This CDR3 region has 15 residues. CDR1 and CDR2 from the germline V gene are SEHNR and FQNEAQ (reference sequence). V lost 4 bases to trimming and J lost 1 base; unmatched junction nucleotides: 5. The DNA of the CDR3 is TGTGCCAGCAGCTCCTGGACAGGGAGTAACTATGGCTACACCTTC. Translating gives CASSSWTGSNYGYTF.